This T cell receptor (beta chain) is drawn from a study of blood T cell repertoires in COVID-19. Background on the study: Sources were T cells, B-cell-depleted T cells, or PBMCs; the material itself was cDNA or gDNA.

The ends were cut back, 5 bases at V and 5 bases at J, with 14 bases in the middle. Germline values: CDR1 SNHLY, CDR2 FYNNEI. The CDR3 runs 14 residues. This table comes from immunoSEQ multiplex PCR, and its TCRdb copy is limited to in-frame clones, with some not included. The sample contains 350,000 to 450,000 clones, about 88% of which appear only once. This TCR was sampled from a woman in her 40s with COVID-19, enrolled during active disease. J is TRBJ2-3 and V is TRBV2, with D possibly being TRBD1 (7 bases). The sequencing sample was made of peripheral blood. CDR3 region: CASSPGGREDTQYF. The CDR3 region has the DNA TGTGCCAGCAGTCCAGGGGGGCGTGAAGATACGCAGTATTTT.